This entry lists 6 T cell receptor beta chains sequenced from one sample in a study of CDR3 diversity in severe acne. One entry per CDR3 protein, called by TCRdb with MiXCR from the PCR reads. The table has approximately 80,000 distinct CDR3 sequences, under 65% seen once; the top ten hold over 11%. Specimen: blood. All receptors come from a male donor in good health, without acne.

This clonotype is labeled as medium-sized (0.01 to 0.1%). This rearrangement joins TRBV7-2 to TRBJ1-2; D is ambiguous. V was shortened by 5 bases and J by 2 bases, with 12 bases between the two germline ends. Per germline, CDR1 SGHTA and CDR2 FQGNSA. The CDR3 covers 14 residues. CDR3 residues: CASSRHRTNYGYTF. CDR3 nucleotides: TGTGCCAGCAGCCGCCATCGAACCAACTATGGCTACACCTTC. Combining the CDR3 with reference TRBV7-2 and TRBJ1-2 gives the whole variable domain GAGVSQSPSNKVTEKGKDVELRCDPISGHTALYWYRQSLGQGLEFLIYFQGNSAPDKSGLPSDRFSAERTGGSVSTLTIQRTQQEDSAVYLCASSRHRTNYGYTFGSGTRLTVV.

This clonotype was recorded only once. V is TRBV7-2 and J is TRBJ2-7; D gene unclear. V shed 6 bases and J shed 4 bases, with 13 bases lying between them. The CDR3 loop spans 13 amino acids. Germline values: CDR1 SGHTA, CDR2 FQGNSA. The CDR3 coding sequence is TGTGCCAGCAGTATCCTCCCCCAGTACGAGCAGTACTTC. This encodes CASSILPQYEQYF. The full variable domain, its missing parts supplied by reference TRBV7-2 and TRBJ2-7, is GAGVSQSPSNKVTEKGKDVELRCDPISGHTALYWYRQSLGQGLEFLIYFQGNSAPDKSGLPSDRFSAERTGGSVSTLTIQRTQQEDSAVYLCASSILPQYEQYFGPGTRLTVT.

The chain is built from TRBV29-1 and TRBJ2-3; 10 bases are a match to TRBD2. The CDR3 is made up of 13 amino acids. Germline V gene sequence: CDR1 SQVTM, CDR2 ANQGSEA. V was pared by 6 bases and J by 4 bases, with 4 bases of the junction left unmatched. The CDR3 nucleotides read TGCAGCGTGCCAGCGGGAGGGCCAGATACGCAGTATTTT. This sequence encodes CSVPAGGPDTQYF.

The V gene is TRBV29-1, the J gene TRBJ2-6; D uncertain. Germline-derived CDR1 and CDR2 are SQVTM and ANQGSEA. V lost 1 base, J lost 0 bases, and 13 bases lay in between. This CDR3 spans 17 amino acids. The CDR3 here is CSVEVFSQSSGANVLTF. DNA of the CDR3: TGCAGCGTTGAAGTTTTTTCTCAGAGCTCTGGGGCCAACGTCCTGACTTTC.

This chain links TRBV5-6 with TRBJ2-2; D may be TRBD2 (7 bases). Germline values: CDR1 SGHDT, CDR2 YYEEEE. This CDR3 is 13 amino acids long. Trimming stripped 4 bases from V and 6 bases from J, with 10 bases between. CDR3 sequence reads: CASSPGGPGELFF. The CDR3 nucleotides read TGTGCCAGCAGCCCCGGGGGGCCCGGGGAGCTGTTTTTT.

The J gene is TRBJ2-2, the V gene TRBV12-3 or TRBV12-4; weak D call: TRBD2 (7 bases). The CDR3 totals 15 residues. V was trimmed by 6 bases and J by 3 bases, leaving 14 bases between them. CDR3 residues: CASSLRGADTGELFF. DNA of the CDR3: TGTGCCAGCAGCCTTCGGGGGGCAGACACCGGGGAGCTGTTTTTT.